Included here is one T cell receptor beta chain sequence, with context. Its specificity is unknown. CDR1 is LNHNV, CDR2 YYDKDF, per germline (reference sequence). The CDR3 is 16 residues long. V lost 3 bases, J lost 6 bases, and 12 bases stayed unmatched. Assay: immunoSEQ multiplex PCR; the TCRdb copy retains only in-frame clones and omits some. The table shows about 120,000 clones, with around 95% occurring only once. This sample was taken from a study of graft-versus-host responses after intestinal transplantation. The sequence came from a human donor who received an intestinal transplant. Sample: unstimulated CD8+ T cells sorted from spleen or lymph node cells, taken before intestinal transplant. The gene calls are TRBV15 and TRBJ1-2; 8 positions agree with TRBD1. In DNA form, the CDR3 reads TGTGCCACCAGCAGTTTCCCCCCTCCAGGGGGCCATGGCTACACCTTC. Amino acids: CATSSFPPPGGHGYTF.